This T cell receptor beta chain is drawn from a study of shared clonotypes between healthy human individuals (TCRdb year 2020). Some background on the complete study: The cohort included a few men and a couple of women between 18 and 49 years of age. For each donor, CD4 naive and CD4 memory were each run on three plates, CD8 naive on two plates, and CD8 memory on one plate. Blood TCR repertoires of about 5 healthy adults were deeply sequenced to estimate repertoire size and the extent of clonotype sharing between individuals. Libraries were prepared and TCR repertoires were sequenced by different laboratories using diverse techniques, in order to increase sequencing depth and limit assay-specific biases. Per donor, leukapheresis produced somewhere between about 0.85 and 10 billion PBMCs.

Study-wide findings and limitations: Even with the large sequencing depth, rarefaction of the sorted-subset datasets indicated that sequencing was incomplete. The genetic and exposure-history diversity represented was limited by the small number of donors. Naive subsets generally had larger estimated clonotype richness than memory subsets. Pairwise subsampling indicated that sequencing depth was expected to affect the degree of clonotype sharing among donors. Sampling was restricted to blood, and TCR repertoires in tissue are likely to differ from TCR repertoires in blood. When a handful of donors were compared, the shared fraction of clonotypes was about 5% for naive CD4, around 3.5% for naive CD8, roughly 2.5% for memory CD4, and around 0.37% for memory CD8. Compared with non-shared clonotypes, clonotypes shared by all four sorted-subset donors had higher generation probabilities.

Via the germline V gene, CDR1 is MDHEN and CDR2 SYDVKM. Deletion took 3 bases off V and 4 bases off J, with a span of 6 bases between the germline ends. From the cysteine through the phenylalanine, the CDR3 covers 13 amino acids. The retained sequence is limited to the CDR3, 39 bases, with the frame set at the first base. The donors were healthy, HIV-negative adults with no recently reported acute infections or vaccinations. Every donor was a Caucasian adult living in Nashville, Tennessee, USA. CD4+ T cells were enriched by magnetic negative selection, after which naive cells were positively selected on CD45RA and the negative fraction was taken as the memory subset. Blood was obtained by leukapheresis, after which PBMCs were separated by Ficoll-Histopaque density gradient centrifugation and cryopreserved in liquid nitrogen vapor phase. Purity and quantity of every magnetically sorted T cell population were checked by analytical flow cytometry. From each sorted fraction, genomic DNA was isolated and quantified by UV absorbance on a Nanodrop 2000c.

Using the deep immunoSEQ assay, TCR CDR3 regions were amplified from genomic DNA by multiplex PCR. For each cell subset, the extracted genomic DNA was distributed evenly across all wells of several immunoSEQ 96-well plates, and each plate served as one replicate. For sorted subsets, about 200 ng genomic DNA, equal to 30,000 to 35,000 T cell genomes, was loaded into each replicate PCR. Purified libraries were quantified with a Qubit 3.0 fluorometer, sized on a Bioanalyzer 2100, and re-quantified with the KAPA Library Quantification kit. Each immunoSEQ 96-well plate was sequenced on its own single-read 150-cycle Illumina NextSeq 550 flow cell. The original methods were these. Because the immunoSEQ output held only junctional sequences and lacked quality scores, the filtering could not match the filtering applied to full-length reads. Sequences were annotated with PyIR, a Python wrapper for IgBLAST v1.9, using IMGT germline references to assign V/J genes and CDR3. Reads with weak V/J assignments (E-value above 1e-6), missing CDR3, stop codons, out-of-frame junctions, or ambiguous translated residues were removed. V3J clonotypes were defined by identical inferred V gene, J gene, and CDR3 amino acid sequence. To compute the percentage overlap between repertoires, the number of shared unique clonotypes was divided by the size of the smaller repertoire. Three approaches were used to assess repertoire richness: RTK rarefaction, the Chao1 estimator, and Recon v2.1 estimates of unobserved clonotypes. Generation probabilities were computed with OLGA for all TCRbeta clonotypes obtained by the gDNA method from a handful of donors. TCRdb mirrors the immuneACCESS table, restricted to in-frame sequences. Some clones are absent from its copies; in checked studies, under half trace to an unresolved V gene, and the reason for the others is unknown. D and trimming were read from the DNA, whereas the V and J calls and clone size are those reported in that table. The sample data list a few million clones, and approximately 95% of these were observed just once. The ten largest clones take up about 0.39% of the sample.

In the case of this clone: No antigen is known for it. There are no base qualities to consult, and no much larger clone falls within one base. In the same sample, other DNA sequences code for this CDR3.

The TCR originated in a man younger than 35 in good health. Some clones in this sample may be carry-over from other donors' samples. The sequenced sample was naive CD4+ T cells from PBMCs. The sample's cell subset or site label, decoded: CD45RA+ positively selected. The rearrangement joined TRBV28 to TRBJ1-4; a confident D gene designation cannot be given. CDR3 loop: CASSFDGNEKLFF. In nucleotide form, the sequence is TGTGCCAGCAGTTTTGACGGTAATGAAAAACTGTTTTTT.